This is a list of T cell receptor beta chains from one sample in a study of cytomegalovirus exposure and HLA in healthy donors. Here immunoSEQ multiplex PCR was the method, and the copy in TCRdb shows in-frame clones only, minus some. The data contain about 90,000 clones, roughly 80% of them singletons. Sequencing used PBMCs. The receptors were sampled from a man aged 18 to 29 in good health and CMV-seronegative. Each CDR3 is given with its conserved first and last residue. Each record gives: J gene, V gene, CDR3 length, clone size, D gene, CDR3 DNA, CDR3 protein. D genes are given only for firm matches. Some rows mark clone size as missing; the rest say once, few, many or name a class of expanded clone.

J gene: TRBJ1-2
V gene: TRBV7-9
CDR3 length: 13
clone size: few
D gene: NA
CDR3 DNA: TGTGCCAGCAGCCCCCCCGGGGTGAATGGCTACACCTTC
CDR3 protein: CASSPPGVNGYTF

J gene: TRBJ2-5
V gene: TRBV9
CDR3 length: 16
clone size: once
D gene: TRBD2
CDR3 DNA: TGTGCCAGCAGCGTAGAAGGGCTAGCGGGGGAAGAGACCCAGTACTTC
CDR3 protein: CASSVEGLAGEETQYF

J gene: TRBJ1-5
V gene: TRBV28
CDR3 length: 17
clone size: NA
D gene: TRBD1
CDR3 DNA: TGTGCCAGCAGTTTCACGCGGGGACAGGCCCACAATCAGCCCCAGCATTTT
CDR3 protein: CASSFTRGQAHNQPQHF

J gene: TRBJ2-5
V gene: TRBV5-1
CDR3 length: 15
clone size: NA
D gene: NA
CDR3 DNA: TGCGCCAGCAGCTTGGCCTGGACTACCCAAGAGACCCAGTACTTC
CDR3 protein: CASSLAWTTQETQYF

J gene: TRBJ2-3
V gene: TRBV12-5
CDR3 length: 14
clone size: few
D gene: TRBD2
CDR3 DNA: TGTGCTAGTTGCTGGCGGGAGGTAACAGATACGCAGTATTTT
CDR3 protein: CASCWREVTDTQYF

J gene: TRBJ2-5
V gene: TRBV5-7
CDR3 length: 17
clone size: NA
D gene: TRBD2
CDR3 DNA: TGTGCCAGCAGCCCTAGACTAGCGGACAAAATTCAAGAGACCCAGTACTTC
CDR3 protein: CASSPRLADKIQETQYF

J gene: TRBJ2-7
V gene: TRBV7-2
CDR3 length: 16
clone size: NA
D gene: TRBD2
CDR3 DNA: TGTGCCAGCAGCTCGGGGCCTAGCGGGGGGGCCTACGAGCAGTACTTC
CDR3 protein: CASSSGPSGGAYEQYF

J gene: TRBJ2-1
V gene: TRBV5-6
CDR3 length: 16
clone size: NA
D gene: TRBD2
CDR3 DNA: TGTGCCAGCAGCTTTACTACTAGCGGGAGCGGCCATGAGCAGTTCTTC
CDR3 protein: CASSFTTSGSGHEQFF

J gene: TRBJ2-2
V gene: TRBV30
CDR3 length: 15
clone size: NA
D gene: TRBD2
CDR3 DNA: TGTGCCTGGAGTGTGGTAGCGGGGAACACCGGGGAGCTGTTTTTT
CDR3 protein: CAWSVVAGNTGELFF

J gene: TRBJ1-6
V gene: TRBV30
CDR3 length: 15
clone size: NA
D gene: TRBD1
CDR3 DNA: TGTGCCTGTGGGACAGGTTTCTCCGGGAATTCACCCCTCCACTTT
CDR3 protein: CACGTGFSGNSPLHF

J gene: TRBJ1-1
V gene: TRBV10-3
CDR3 length: 11
clone size: NA
D gene: NA
CDR3 DNA: TGTGCCATCCGGGACACCACTGAAGCTTTCTTT
CDR3 protein: CAIRDTTEAFF

J gene: TRBJ1-5
V gene: TRBV7-9
CDR3 length: 13
clone size: many
D gene: NA
CDR3 DNA: TGTGCCAGCAGCCAAAGAGGCAATCAGCCCCAGCATTTT
CDR3 protein: CASSQRGNQPQHF

J gene: TRBJ2-3
V gene: TRBV10-3
CDR3 length: 14
clone size: NA
D gene: TRBD2
CDR3 DNA: TGTGCCACCGGACTAGCGGGGTTCACAGATACGCAGTATTTT
CDR3 protein: CATGLAGFTDTQYF

J gene: TRBJ2-5
V gene: TRBV7-2
CDR3 length: 15
clone size: NA
D gene: NA
CDR3 DNA: TGTGCCAGCAGCTTAGACCCGACCGAGGGAGAGACCCAGTACTTC
CDR3 protein: CASSLDPTEGETQYF

J gene: TRBJ2-1
V gene: TRBV2
CDR3 length: 14
clone size: once
D gene: TRBD2
CDR3 DNA: TGTGCCAGCCGACTAGCGGGAGGAGGGTATGAGCAGTTCTTC
CDR3 protein: CASRLAGGGYEQFF

J gene: TRBJ2-5
V gene: TRBV5-1
CDR3 length: 14
clone size: NA
D gene: TRBD1
CDR3 DNA: TGCGCCAGCAGCTTCGACAGGGTTAGAGAGACCCAGTACTTC
CDR3 protein: CASSFDRVRETQYF

J gene: TRBJ1-1
V gene: TRBV5-1
CDR3 length: 12
clone size: NA
D gene: NA
CDR3 DNA: TGCGCCAGCAGCTTGGACAGCCCTGAAGCTTTCTTT
CDR3 protein: CASSLDSPEAFF

J gene: TRBJ2-1
V gene: TRBV4-1
CDR3 length: 18
clone size: NA
D gene: NA
CDR3 DNA: TGCGCCAGCAGCCAAGAGATCCCGGAGGTAGCAAACAAAAATGAGCAGTTCTTC
CDR3 protein: CASSQEIPEVANKNEQFF

J gene: TRBJ2-1
V gene: TRBV6-5
CDR3 length: 16
clone size: NA
D gene: TRBD2
CDR3 DNA: TGTGCCAGCAGTTACCGCACAGCGGGACCTCCCAATGAGCAGTTCTTC
CDR3 protein: CASSYRTAGPPNEQFF

J gene: TRBJ1-1
V gene: TRBV27
CDR3 length: 14
clone size: NA
D gene: TRBD1
CDR3 DNA: TGTGCCAGCAGTTCCAGGGGGCGTGTCACTGAAGCTTTCTTT
CDR3 protein: CASSSRGRVTEAFF

J gene: TRBJ2-5
V gene: TRBV15
CDR3 length: 17
clone size: NA
D gene: NA
CDR3 DNA: TGTGCCACCAGCAGAGATAGGGCTAGCGAACCGCAAGAGACCCAGTACTTC
CDR3 protein: CATSRDRASEPQETQYF

J gene: TRBJ2-1
V gene: TRBV9
CDR3 length: 13
clone size: NA
D gene: TRBD1
CDR3 DNA: TGTGCCAGCAGCGAAGGGGGCGGCAATGAGCAGTTCTTC
CDR3 protein: CASSEGGGNEQFF

J gene: TRBJ2-6
V gene: TRBV2
CDR3 length: 17
clone size: NA
D gene: NA
CDR3 DNA: TGTGCCAGCAGCGACGTACGGGGTTACTCTGGGGCCAACGTCCTGACTTTC
CDR3 protein: CASSDVRGYSGANVLTF

J gene: TRBJ2-7
V gene: TRBV7-8
CDR3 length: 15
clone size: NA
D gene: TRBD1
CDR3 DNA: TGTGCCAGCAGCTTAGCGGGACAGAACACCTACGAGCAGTACTTC
CDR3 protein: CASSLAGQNTYEQYF

J gene: TRBJ2-2
V gene: TRBV5-1
CDR3 length: 14
clone size: few
D gene: NA
CDR3 DNA: TGCGCCAGCAGAGCCGGAGCCAGCACGGGGGAGCTGTTTTTT
CDR3 protein: CASRAGASTGELFF

J gene: TRBJ2-7
V gene: TRBV10-3
CDR3 length: 13
clone size: NA
D gene: NA
CDR3 DNA: TGTGCCATCAGTGAGAGACTAGGAGGTGAGCAGTACTTC
CDR3 protein: CAISERLGGEQYF

J gene: TRBJ2-7
V gene: TRBV7-2
CDR3 length: 12
clone size: NA
D gene: NA
CDR3 DNA: TGTGCCAGCAGCGGAGGATCCTACGAGCAGTACTTC
CDR3 protein: CASSGGSYEQYF

J gene: TRBJ1-4
V gene: TRBV6-5
CDR3 length: 13
clone size: few
D gene: NA
CDR3 DNA: TGTGCCAGCAGTAGGGCTAGGAGGGAAAAACTGTTTTTT
CDR3 protein: CASSRARREKLFF

J gene: TRBJ1-2
V gene: TRBV5-4
CDR3 length: 17
clone size: few
D gene: NA
CDR3 DNA: TGTGCCAGCAGCAAGCAGAACAGTTACCGGGACAAGCATGGCTACACCTTC
CDR3 protein: CASSKQNSYRDKHGYTF

J gene: TRBJ1-1
V gene: TRBV6-1
CDR3 length: 15
clone size: NA
D gene: NA
CDR3 DNA: TGTGCCAGCAGTGCCTGGGCGTTGCAGAACACTGAAGCTTTCTTT
CDR3 protein: CASSAWALQNTEAFF

J gene: TRBJ1-1
V gene: TRBV6-1
CDR3 length: 14
clone size: NA
D gene: NA
CDR3 DNA: TGTGCCAGCTCCCTCGGGAGGGTTACCACTGAAGCTTTCTTT
CDR3 protein: CASSLGRVTTEAFF

J gene: TRBJ2-3
V gene: TRBV7-9
CDR3 length: 18
clone size: few
D gene: NA
CDR3 DNA: TGTGCCAGCAGCTTTCCCGGCGGGCTAGCGACTAGCACAGATACGCAGTATTTT
CDR3 protein: CASSFPGGLATSTDTQYF